This T cell receptor beta chain was sequenced in a study of T-cell reconstitution after alpha-beta-depleted transplantation in children. The CDR3 extends over 15 amino acids. In germline, CDR1 is SGHTA, CDR2 FQGNSA. V shed 6 bases and J 3 bases; nucleotides not matched to a gene: 6. Only a few counts were recorded for this clonotype. A library of TCRbeta sequences, prepared with unique molecular identifiers, was generated. Each CDR3 protein gets one entry after TCRdb re-called the PCR reads with MiXCR. The sample yields hundreds of thousands of distinct CDR3 sequences, roughly 17% seen once. The receptor comes from a human donor who donated a stem cell graft to a child with acute myeloid leukemia. The input for sequencing was PBMCs from the stem cell graft donor, taken from the stem cell graft. The chain carries TRBV7-2 and TRBJ2-2; 8 positions match TRBD1. The CDR3 region has the DNA TGTGCCAGCAGGTCCCCGGACAGGGACACCGGGGAGCTGTTTTTT. This codes for CASRSPDRDTGELFF.